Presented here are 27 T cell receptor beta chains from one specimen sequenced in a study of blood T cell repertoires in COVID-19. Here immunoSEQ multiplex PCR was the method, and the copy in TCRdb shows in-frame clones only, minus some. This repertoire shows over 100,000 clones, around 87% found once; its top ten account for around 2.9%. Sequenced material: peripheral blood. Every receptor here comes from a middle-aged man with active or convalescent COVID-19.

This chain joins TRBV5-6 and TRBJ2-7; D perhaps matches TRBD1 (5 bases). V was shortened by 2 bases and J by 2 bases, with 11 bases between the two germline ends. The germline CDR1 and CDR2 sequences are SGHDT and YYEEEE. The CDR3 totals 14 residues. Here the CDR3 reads CASSFAGIAYEQYF. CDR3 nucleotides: TGTGCCAGCAGCTTCGCAGGGATTGCCTACGAGCAGTACTTC.

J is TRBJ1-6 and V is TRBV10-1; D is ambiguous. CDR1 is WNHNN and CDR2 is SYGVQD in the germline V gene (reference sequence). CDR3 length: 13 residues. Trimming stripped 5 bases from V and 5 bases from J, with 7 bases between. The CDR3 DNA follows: TGCGCCAGCAGTCGGGGAAATAATTCACCCCTCCACTTT. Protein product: CASSRGNNSPLHF.

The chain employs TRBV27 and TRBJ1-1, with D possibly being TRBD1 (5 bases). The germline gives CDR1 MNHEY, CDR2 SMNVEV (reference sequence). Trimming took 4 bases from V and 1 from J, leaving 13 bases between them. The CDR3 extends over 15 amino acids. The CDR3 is CASSSIGAENTEAFF. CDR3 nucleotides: TGTGCCAGCAGTTCTATAGGGGCGGAGAACACTGAAGCTTTCTTT.

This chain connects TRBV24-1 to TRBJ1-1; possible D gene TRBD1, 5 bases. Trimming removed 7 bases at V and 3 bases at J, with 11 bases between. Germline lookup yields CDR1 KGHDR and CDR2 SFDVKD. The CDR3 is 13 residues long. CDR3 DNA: TGTGCCACCAGGGACCCGGGGGACACTGAAGCTTTCTTT. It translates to CATRDPGDTEAFF.

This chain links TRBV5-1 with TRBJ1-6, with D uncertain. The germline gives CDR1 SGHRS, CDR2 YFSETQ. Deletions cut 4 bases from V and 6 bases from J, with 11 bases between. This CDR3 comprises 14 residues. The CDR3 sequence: CASSTGLINSPLHF. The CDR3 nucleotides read TGCGCCAGCAGCACCGGACTGATTAATTCACCCCTCCACTTT.

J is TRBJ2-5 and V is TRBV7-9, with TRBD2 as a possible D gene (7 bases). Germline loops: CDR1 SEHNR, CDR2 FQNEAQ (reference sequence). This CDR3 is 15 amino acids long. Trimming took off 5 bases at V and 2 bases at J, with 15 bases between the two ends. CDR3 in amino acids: CASSEGLGGQETQYF. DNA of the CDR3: TGTGCCAGCAGCGAAGGACTAGGGGGTCAAGAGACCCAGTACTTC.

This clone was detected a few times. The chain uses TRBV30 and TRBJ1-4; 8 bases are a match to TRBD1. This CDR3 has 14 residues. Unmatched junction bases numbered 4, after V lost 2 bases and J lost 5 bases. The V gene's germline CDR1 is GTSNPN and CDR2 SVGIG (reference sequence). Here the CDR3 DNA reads TGTGCCTGGAGTCGACAGGGGACGAATGAAAAACTGTTTTTT. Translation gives CAWSRQGTNEKLFF.

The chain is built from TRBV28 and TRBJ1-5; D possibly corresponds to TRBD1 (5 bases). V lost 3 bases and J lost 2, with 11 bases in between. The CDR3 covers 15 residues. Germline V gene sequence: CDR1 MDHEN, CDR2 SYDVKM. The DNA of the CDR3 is TGTGCCAGCAGTTTTCAGCAGGGCGGCAATCAGCCCCAGCATTTT. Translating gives CASSFQQGGNQPQHF.

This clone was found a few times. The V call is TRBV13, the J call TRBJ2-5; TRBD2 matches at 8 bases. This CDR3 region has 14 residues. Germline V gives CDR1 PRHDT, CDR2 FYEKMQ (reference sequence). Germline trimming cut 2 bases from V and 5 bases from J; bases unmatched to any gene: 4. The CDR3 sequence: CASSLKRGRETQYF. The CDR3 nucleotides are TGTGCCAGCAGCTTAAAGCGGGGGAGGGAGACCCAGTACTTC. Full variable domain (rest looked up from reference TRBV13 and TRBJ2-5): AAGVIQSPRHLIKEKRETATLKCYPIPRHDTVYWYQQGPGQDPQFLISFYEKMQSDKGSIPDRFSAQQFSDYHSELNMSSLELGDSALYFCASSLKRGRETQYFGPGTRLLVL.

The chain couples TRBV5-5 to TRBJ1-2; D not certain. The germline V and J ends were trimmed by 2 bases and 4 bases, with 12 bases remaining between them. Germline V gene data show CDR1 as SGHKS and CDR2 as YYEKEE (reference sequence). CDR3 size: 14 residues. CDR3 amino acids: CASSLSGHAYGYTF. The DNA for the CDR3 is TGTGCCAGCAGCTTATCAGGTCATGCCTATGGCTACACCTTC.

The CDR3 nucleotides read TGTGCCAGTAATACAGCCGGAAACACCATATATTTT. Its translation: CASNTAGNTIYF. The chain links TRBV19 to TRBJ1-3; D is unresolved. This CDR3 is 12 amino acids long. V shed 7 bases and J shed 4 bases, with 8 bases lying between them. The germline CDR1 and CDR2 sequences are LNHDA and SQIVND (reference sequence).

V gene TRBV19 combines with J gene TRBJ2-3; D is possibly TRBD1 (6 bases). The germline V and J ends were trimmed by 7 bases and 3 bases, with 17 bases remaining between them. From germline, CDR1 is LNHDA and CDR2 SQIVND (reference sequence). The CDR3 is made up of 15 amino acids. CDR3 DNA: TGTGCCAGTAAACGGACAGCTACAGGTACAGATACGCAGTATTTT. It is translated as CASKRTATGTDTQYF.

The CDR3 loop is CASSEGHGDGKLFF. For the CDR3, the DNA is TGCGCCAGCAGTGAGGGACACGGAGATGGAAAACTGTTTTTT. This chain connects TRBV10-1 to TRBJ1-4; tentative D call: TRBD1 (5 bases). Germline lookup yields CDR1 WNHNN and CDR2 SYGVQD (reference sequence). The CDR3 is 14 residues long. V lost 2 bases to trimming and J lost 10 bases, with 14 bases between them.

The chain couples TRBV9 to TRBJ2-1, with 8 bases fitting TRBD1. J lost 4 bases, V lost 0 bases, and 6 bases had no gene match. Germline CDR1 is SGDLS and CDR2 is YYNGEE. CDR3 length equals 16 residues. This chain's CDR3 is CASSVATGQGYNEQFF. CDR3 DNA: TGTGCCAGCAGCGTAGCTACTGGACAGGGATACAATGAGCAGTTCTTC.

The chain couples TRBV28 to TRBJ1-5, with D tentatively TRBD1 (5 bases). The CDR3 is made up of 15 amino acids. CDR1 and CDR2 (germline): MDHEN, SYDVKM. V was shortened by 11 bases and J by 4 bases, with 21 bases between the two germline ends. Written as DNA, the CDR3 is TGTGCCGGCCAGCGGGACGGGCGCTCTAATCAGCCCCAGCATTTT. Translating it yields CAGQRDGRSNQPQHF.

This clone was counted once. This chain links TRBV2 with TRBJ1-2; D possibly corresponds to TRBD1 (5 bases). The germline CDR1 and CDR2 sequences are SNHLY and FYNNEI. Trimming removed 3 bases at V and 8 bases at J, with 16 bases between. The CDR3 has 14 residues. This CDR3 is CASSDRRRGYGYTF. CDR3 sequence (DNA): TGTGCCAGCAGTGACAGGCGAAGGGGTTACGGCTACACCTTC.

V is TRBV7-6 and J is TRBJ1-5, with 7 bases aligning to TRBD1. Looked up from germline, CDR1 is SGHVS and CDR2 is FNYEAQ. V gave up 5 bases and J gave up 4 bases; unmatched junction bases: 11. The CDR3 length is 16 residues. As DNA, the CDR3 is TGTGCCAGCAGCAAAGCCGGGACAGAAAGAAATCAGCCCCAGCATTTT. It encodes CASSKAGTERNQPQHF. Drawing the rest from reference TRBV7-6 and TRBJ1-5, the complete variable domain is GAGVSQSPRYKVTKRGQDVALRCDPISGHVSLYWYRQALGQGPEFLTYFNYEAQQDKSGLPNDRFSAERPEGSISTLTIQRTEQRDSAMYRCASSKAGTERNQPQHFGDGTRLSIL.

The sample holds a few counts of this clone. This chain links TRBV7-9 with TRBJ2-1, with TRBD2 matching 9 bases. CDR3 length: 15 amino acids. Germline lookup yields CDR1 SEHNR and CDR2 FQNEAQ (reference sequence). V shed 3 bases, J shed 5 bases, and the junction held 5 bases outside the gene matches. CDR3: CASSFSSGGNNEQFF. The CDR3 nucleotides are TGTGCCAGCAGCTTCAGTAGCGGGGGAAACAATGAGCAGTTCTTC.

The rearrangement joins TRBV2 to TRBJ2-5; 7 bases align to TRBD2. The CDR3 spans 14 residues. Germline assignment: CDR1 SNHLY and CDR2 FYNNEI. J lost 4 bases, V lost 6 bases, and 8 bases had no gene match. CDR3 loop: CASRPDWGGETQYF. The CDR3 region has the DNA TGTGCCAGCAGGCCGGACTGGGGGGGAGAGACCCAGTACTTC.

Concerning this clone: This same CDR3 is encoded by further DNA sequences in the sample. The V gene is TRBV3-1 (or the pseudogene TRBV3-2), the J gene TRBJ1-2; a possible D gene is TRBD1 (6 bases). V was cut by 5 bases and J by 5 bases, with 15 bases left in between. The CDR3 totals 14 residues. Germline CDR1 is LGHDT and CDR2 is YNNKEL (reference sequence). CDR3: CASSNQRGSYGYTF. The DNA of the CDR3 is TGTGCCAGCAGCAATCAAAGGGGGTCGTATGGCTACACCTTC.

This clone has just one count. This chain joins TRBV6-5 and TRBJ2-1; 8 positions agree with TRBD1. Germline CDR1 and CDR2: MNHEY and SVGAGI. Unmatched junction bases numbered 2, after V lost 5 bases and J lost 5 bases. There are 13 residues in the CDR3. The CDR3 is CASSQTGDNEQFF. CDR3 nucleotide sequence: TGTGCCAGCAGTCAGACAGGGGACAATGAGCAGTTCTTC.

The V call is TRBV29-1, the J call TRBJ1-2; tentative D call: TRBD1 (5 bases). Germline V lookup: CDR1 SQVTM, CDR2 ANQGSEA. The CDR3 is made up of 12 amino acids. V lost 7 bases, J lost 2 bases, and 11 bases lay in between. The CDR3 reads CSGGGGNYGYTF. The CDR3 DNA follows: TGCAGCGGCGGGGGGGGAAACTATGGCTACACCTTC.

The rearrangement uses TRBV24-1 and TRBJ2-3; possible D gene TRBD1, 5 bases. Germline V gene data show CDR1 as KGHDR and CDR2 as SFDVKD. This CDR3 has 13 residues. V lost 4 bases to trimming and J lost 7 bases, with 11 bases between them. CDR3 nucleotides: TGTGCCACCAGTGACGAAGGGGTAAATACGCAGTATTTT. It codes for CATSDEGVNTQYF.

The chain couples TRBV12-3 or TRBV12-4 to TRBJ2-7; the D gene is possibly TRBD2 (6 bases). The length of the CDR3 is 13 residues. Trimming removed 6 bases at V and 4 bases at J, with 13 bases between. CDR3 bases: TGTGCCAGCAGCCGCGGGGACCCTTACGAGCAGTACTTC. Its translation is CASSRGDPYEQYF.

In nucleotides, the CDR3 is TGCGCCAGCAGCTTGGATACAGGGGTTCATCAGCCCCAGCATTTT. It yields the protein CASSLDTGVHQPQHF. V and J are TRBV5-1 and TRBJ1-5; 7 nucleotides agree with TRBD1. The CDR3 length is 15 residues. CDR1 and CDR2 (germline): SGHRS, YFSETQ. Trimming at V came to 0 bases and at J to 5 bases, leaving 5 bases not matched to a gene.

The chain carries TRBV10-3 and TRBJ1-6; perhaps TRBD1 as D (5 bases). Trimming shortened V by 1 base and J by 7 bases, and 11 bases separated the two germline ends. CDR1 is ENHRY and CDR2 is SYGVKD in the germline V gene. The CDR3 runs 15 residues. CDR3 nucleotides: TGTGCCATCAGTGAGTTGGCTCCAGGGAATTCACCCCTCCACTTT. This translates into CAISELAPGNSPLHF.

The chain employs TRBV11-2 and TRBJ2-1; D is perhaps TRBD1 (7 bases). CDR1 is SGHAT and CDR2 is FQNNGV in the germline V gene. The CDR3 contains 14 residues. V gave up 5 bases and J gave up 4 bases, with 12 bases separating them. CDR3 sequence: CASSTSGGYNEQFF. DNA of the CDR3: TGTGCCAGCAGCACTTCAGGGGGGTACAATGAGCAGTTCTTC. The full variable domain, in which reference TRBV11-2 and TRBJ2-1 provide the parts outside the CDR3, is EAGVAQSPRYKIIEKRQSVAFWCNPISGHATLYWYQQILGQGPKLLIQFQNNGVVDDSQLPKDRFSAERLKGVDSTLKIQPAKLEDSAVYLCASSTSGGYNEQFFGPGTRLTVL.